The source of this T cell receptor beta chain is a study of cytomegalovirus exposure and HLA in healthy donors. The study, taken as a whole, reports: The authors later found HLA-associated TCR beta chains more clonally expanded than equally common others.

Germline V gives CDR1 MNHEY, CDR2 SVGAGI. This CDR3 is 13 amino acids long. V was clipped by 6 bases and J by 3 bases, with 12 bases between them. In the PCR, 60 Vbeta and 13 Jbeta primers were used. Method: immunoSEQ multiplex PCR; TCRdb's copy keeps in-frame clones and lacks some. Among 210,000 or so clones listed, more than 70% were seen once. A note on this clone: Its matching antigen is unknown.

The chain links TRBV6-5 to TRBJ2-7; D possibly corresponds to TRBD2 (6 bases). This sequence was found in a boy aged 5-17 years in good health and CMV-seronegative. Sequencing was done on a sample of PBMCs. In nucleotides, the CDR3 is TGTGCCAGCAGGCCGGGACTGAACTACGAGCAGTACTTC. It specifies CASRPGLNYEQYF.